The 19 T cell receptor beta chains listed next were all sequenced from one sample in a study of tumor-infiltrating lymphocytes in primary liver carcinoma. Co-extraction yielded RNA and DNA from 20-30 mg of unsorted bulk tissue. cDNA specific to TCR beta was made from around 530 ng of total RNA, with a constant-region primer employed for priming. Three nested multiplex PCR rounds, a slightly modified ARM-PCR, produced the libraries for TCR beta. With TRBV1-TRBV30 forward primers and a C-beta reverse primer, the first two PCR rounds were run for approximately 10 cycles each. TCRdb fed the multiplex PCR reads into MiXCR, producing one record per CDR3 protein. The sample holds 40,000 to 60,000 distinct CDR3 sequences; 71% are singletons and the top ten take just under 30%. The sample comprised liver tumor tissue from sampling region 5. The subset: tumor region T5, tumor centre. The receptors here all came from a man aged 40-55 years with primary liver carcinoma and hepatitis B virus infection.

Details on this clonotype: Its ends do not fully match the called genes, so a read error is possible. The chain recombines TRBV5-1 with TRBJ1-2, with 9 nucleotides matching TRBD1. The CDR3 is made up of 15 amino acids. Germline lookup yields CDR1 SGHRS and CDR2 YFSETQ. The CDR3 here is CASSSGTGCSYGYTF. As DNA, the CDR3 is TGCGCCAGTAGCTCCGGGACAGGGTGCAGTTATGGCTACACCTTC. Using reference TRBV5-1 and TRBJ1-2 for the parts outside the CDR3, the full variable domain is KAGVTQTPRYLIKTRGQQVTLSCSPISGHRSVSWYQQTPGQGLQFLFEYFSETQRNKGNFPGRFSGRQFSNSRSEMNVSTLELGDSALYLCASSSGTGCSYGYTFGSGTRLTVV.

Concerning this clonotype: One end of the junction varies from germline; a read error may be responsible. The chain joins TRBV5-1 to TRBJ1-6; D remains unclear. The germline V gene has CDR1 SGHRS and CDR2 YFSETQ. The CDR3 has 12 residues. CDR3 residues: CASNLADSPLHF. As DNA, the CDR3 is TGCGCCAGCAACTTGGCGGACTCACCCCTCCACTTT.

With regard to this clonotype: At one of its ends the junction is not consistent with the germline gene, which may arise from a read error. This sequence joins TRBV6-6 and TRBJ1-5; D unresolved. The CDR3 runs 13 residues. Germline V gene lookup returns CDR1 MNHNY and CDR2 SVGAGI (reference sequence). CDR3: CTSSYLSDQPQHF. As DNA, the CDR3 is TGTACCAGCAGTTACCTATCGGATCAGCCCCAGCATTTT.

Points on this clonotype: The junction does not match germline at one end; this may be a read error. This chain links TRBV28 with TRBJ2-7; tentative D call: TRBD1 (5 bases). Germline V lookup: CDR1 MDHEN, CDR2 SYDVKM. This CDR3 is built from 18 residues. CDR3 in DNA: TGTGCCAGCAGTTTGGGTCCAGGGTCAGGGCTAGGGGCCTACGTGCAGTACTTC. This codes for CASSLGPGSGLGAYVQYF. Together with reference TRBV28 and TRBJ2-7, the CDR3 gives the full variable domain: DVKVTQSSRYLVKRTGEKVFLECVQDMDHENMFWYRQDPGLGLRLIYFSYDVKMKEKGDIPEGYSVSREKKERFSLILESASTNQTSMYLCASSLGPGSGLGAYVQYFGPGTRLTVT.

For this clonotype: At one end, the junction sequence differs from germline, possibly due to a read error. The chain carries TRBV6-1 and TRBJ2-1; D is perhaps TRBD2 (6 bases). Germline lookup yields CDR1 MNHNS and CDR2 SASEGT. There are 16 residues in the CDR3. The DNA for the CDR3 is TGTGCCAGCAGCGAGAGCCCGGGAGTGGTAACCAATGAGCACTTCTTC. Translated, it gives CASSESPGVVTNEHFF.

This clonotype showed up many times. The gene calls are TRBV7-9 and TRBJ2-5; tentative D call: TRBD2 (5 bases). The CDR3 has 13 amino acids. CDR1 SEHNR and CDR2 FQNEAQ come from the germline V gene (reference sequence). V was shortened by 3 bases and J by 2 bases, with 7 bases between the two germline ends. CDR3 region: CASSFGVQETQYF. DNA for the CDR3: TGTGCCAGCAGCTTCGGGGTACAAGAGACCCAGTACTTC.

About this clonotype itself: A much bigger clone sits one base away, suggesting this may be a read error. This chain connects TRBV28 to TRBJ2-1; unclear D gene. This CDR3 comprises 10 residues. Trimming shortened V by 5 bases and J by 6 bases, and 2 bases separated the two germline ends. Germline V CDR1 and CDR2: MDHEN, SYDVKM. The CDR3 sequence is CASSINEQFF. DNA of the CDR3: TGTGCCAGCAGTATCAATGAGCAGTTCTTC.

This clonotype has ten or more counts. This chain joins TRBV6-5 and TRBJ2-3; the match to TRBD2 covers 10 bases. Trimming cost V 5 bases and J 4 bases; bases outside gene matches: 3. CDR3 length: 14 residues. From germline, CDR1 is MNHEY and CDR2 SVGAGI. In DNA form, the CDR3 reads TGTGCCAGCAGTCAACTAGCGGGATCAGATACGCAGTATTTT. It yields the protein CASSQLAGSDTQYF.

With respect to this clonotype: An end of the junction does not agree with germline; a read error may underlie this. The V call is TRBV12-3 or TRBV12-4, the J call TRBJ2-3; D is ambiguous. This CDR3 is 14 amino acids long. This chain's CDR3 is CVSSFRIKTDTQYF. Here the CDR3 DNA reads TGTGTCAGCAGTTTCCGGATTAAAACAGATACGCAGTATTTT.

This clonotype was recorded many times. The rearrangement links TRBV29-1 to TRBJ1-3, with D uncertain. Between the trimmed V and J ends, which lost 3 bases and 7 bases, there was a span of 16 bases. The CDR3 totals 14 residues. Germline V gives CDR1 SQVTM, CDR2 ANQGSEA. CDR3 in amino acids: CSVEPQALGNTIYF. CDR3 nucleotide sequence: TGCAGCGTTGAGCCCCAGGCCCTCGGGAACACCATATATTTT.

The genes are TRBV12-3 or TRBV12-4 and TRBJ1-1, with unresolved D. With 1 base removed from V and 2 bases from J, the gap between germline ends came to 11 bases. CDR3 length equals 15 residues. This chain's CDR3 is CASSLGTVPNTEAFF. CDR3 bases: TGTGCCAGCAGTTTAGGAACTGTCCCAAACACTGAAGCTTTCTTT.

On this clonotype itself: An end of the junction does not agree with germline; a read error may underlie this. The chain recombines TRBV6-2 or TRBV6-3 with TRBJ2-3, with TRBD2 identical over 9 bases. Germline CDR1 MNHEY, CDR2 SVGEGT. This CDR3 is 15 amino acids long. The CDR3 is CDSSPGTSSIDTQYF. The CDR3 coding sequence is TGTGACAGCAGTCCCGGGACTAGCAGCATAGATACGCAGTATTTT.

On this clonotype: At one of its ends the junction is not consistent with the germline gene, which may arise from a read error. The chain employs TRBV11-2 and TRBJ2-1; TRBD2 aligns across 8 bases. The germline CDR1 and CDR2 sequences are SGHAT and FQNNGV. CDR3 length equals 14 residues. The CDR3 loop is CVSGPGGPYNEQLF. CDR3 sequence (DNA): TGTGTCAGCGGCCCGGGAGGGCCGTACAATGAGCAGCTCTTC.

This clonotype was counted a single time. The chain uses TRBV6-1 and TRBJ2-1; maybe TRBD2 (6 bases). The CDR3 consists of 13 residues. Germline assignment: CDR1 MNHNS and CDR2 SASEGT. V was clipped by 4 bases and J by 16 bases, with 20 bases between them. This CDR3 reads CASSVTEGAVHFF. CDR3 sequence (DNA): TGTGCCAGCAGTGTTACGGAGGGAGCTGTGCACTTCTTC.

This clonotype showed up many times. CDR3 nucleotides: TGTGCCAGCAGCTATCTGGACAGAAGCACAGATACGCAGTATTTT. This codes for CASSYLDRSTDTQYF. The chain couples TRBV5-5 to TRBJ2-3, with TRBD1 as a possible D gene (6 bases). The CDR3 is made up of 15 amino acids. Per the germline V gene, CDR1 is SGHKS and CDR2 is YYEKEE (reference sequence). Trimming stripped 3 bases from V and 0 bases from J, with 11 bases between.

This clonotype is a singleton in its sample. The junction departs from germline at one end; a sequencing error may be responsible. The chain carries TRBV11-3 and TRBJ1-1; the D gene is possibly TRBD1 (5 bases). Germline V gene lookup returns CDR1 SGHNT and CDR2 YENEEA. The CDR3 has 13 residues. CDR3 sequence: CTSSLAGRTEAFF. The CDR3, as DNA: TGTACCAGCAGTTTAGCAGGGAGGACTGAAGCTTTCTTT. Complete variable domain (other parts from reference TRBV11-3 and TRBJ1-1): EAGVVQSPRYKIIEKKQPVAFWCNPISGHNTLYWYLQNLGQGPELLIRYENEEAVDDSQLPKDRFSAERLKGVDSTLKIQPAELGDSAVYLCTSSLAGRTEAFFGQGTRLTVV.

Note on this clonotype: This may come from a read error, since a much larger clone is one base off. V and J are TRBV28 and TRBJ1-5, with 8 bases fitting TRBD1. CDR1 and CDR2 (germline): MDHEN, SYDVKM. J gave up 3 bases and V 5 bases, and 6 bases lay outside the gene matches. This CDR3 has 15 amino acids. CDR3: CASSPSGGFNQPQHF. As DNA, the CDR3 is TGTGCCAGCAGTCCTTCAGGGGGCTTCAATCAGCCCCAGCATTTT.

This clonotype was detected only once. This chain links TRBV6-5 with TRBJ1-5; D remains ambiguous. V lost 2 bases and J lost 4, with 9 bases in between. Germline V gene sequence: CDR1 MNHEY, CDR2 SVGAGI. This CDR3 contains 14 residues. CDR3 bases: TGTGCCAGCAGTTACAGGCCTGGTAATCAGCCCCAGCATTTT. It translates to CASSYRPGNQPQHF.

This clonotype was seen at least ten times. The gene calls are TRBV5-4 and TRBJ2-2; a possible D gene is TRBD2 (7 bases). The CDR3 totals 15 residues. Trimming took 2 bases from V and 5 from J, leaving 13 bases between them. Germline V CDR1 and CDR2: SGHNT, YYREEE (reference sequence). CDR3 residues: CASSFPGEGTGELFF. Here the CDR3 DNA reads TGTGCCAGCAGCTTCCCAGGGGAGGGGACCGGGGAGCTGTTTTTT.